The 9 T cell receptor beta chains given below trace back to one sample, sequenced in a study of T cells in Graves' hyperthyroidism and ophthalmopathy. Template material for amplifying TCR beta CDR3 regions consisted of RNA transcripts. In the first-round RT-PCR of the TCR CDR3, the HTBI primer set was used. A single record per CDR3 protein comes from TCRdb applying MiXCR to the multiplex PCR reads. In the table there are about 300,000 distinct CDR3 sequences, approximately 15% of which are singletons. The specimen sequenced was blood. Source of these receptors: a woman between 40 and 50 years old with Graves' hyperthyroidism.

This clonotype was seen repeatedly, ten times or more. The genes are TRBV20-1 and TRBJ2-7; tentatively, D is TRBD2 (5 bases). Germline assignment: CDR1 DFQATT and CDR2 SNEGSKA (reference sequence). This CDR3 contains 14 residues. Deletions cut 3 bases from V and 3 bases from J, with 15 bases between. The CDR3 loop is CSARGNFGVYEQYF. CDR3 DNA: TGCAGTGCTAGGGGAAATTTCGGGGTCTACGAGCAGTACTTC.

This clonotype has a count of ten or more. The J gene is TRBJ1-6, the V gene TRBV6-5; a possible D gene is TRBD1 (5 bases). CDR3 length equals 13 residues. Germline V gives CDR1 MNHEY, CDR2 SVGAGI. V dropped 2 bases and J dropped 11 bases, with 10 bases sitting between them. The CDR3 loop is CASSYGGTAPLHF. The CDR3 DNA sequence: TGTGCCAGCAGTTACGGGGGTACGGCACCCCTCCACTTT.

This clonotype came up a few times. The chain employs TRBV6-1 and TRBJ2-5; no firm D call. Trimming stripped 4 bases from V and 3 bases from J, with 12 bases between. Per germline, CDR1 MNHNS and CDR2 SASEGT. The length of the CDR3 is 14 residues. The CDR3 DNA follows: TGTGCCAGCAGTGCTAGTTTTTCCGAAGAGACCCAGTACTTC. The encoded protein is CASSASFSEETQYF.

This clonotype was observed many times. The J gene is TRBJ2-7, the V gene TRBV28, with 10 bases fitting TRBD1. Per the germline V gene, CDR1 is MDHEN and CDR2 is SYDVKM. J gave up 4 bases and V 7 bases, and 7 bases lay outside the gene matches. The CDR3 is 14 residues long. In DNA form, the CDR3 reads TGTGCCAGCACCTCAGGGGACAGGGGATACGAGCAGTACTTC. It yields the protein CASTSGDRGYEQYF.

Many counts were recorded for this clonotype. The rearrangement joins TRBV30 to TRBJ1-1; no clear D gene. The CDR3 sequence is 13 residues long. V lost 1 base and J lost 2, with 8 bases in between. The germline V gene encodes CDR1 GTSNPN and CDR2 SVGIG (reference sequence). In nucleotides, the CDR3 is TGTGCCTGGAGTGCAATCTCTAACACTGAAGCTTTCTTT. Encoded protein: CAWSAISNTEAFF.

Ten or more counts support this clonotype. The J gene is TRBJ2-1, the V gene TRBV24-1; D is undetermined. CDR1 is KGHDR and CDR2 is SFDVKD in the germline V gene. CDR3 size: 16 residues. Trimming cost V 1 base and J 5 bases, with 14 bases left between them. The CDR3 reads CATSDFGFTGDNEQFF. The DNA of the CDR3 is TGTGCCACCAGTGATTTTGGGTTCACCGGAGACAATGAGCAGTTCTTC.

Concerning this clonotype itself: It may be a read error: a sequence one base away is much more abundant. The chain uses TRBV11-2 and TRBJ1-2; D remains ambiguous. With 5 bases removed from V and 10 bases from J, the gap between germline ends came to 20 bases. There are 14 residues in the CDR3. Germline V CDR1 and CDR2: SGHAT, FQNNGV. The chain's CDR3 is CASSPGRASGAYTF. In nucleotides, the CDR3 is TGTGCCAGCAGCCCCGGGAGGGCTTCCGGTGCCTACACCTTC.

This clonotype was observed a few times. The J gene is TRBJ2-1, the V gene TRBV12-3 or TRBV12-4; D is unclear. The CDR3 covers 13 residues. V was shortened by 7 bases and J by 5 bases, with 12 bases between the two germline ends. CDR3 bases: TGTGCCAGCAATGGACCGCCCCACAATGAGCAGTTCTTC. It encodes CASNGPPHNEQFF.

This clonotype was seen at least ten times. J is TRBJ2-7 and V is TRBV13, with D perhaps matching TRBD1 (6 bases). From germline, CDR1 is PRHDT and CDR2 FYEKMQ (reference sequence). The V end lost 4 bases, the J end lost 2 bases, and 12 bases lay between the germline ends. The CDR3 spans 14 residues. CDR3 residues: CASSYSGTPYEQYF. For the CDR3, the DNA is TGTGCCAGCAGCTACTCCGGGACACCCTACGAGCAGTACTTC.